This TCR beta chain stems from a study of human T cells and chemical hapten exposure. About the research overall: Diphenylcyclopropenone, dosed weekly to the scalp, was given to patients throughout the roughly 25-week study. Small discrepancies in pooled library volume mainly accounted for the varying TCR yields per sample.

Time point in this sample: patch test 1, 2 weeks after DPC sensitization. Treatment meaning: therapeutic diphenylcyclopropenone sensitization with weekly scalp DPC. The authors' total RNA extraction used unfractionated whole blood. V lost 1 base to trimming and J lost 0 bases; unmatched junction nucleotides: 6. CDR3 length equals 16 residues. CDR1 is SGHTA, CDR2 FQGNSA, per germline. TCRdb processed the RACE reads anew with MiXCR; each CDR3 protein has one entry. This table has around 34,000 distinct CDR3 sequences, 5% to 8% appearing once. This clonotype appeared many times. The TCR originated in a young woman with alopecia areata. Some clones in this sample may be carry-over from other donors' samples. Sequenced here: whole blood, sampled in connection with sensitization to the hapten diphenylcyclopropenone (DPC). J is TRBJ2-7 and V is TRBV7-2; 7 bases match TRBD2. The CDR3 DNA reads TGTGCCAGCAGCTTAGTTCCAGCGGGAAGCTCCTACGAGCAGTACTTC. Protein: CASSLVPAGSSYEQYF. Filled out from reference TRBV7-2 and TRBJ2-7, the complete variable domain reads GAGVSQSPSNKVTEKGKDVELRCDPISGHTALYWYRQSLGQGLEFLIYFQGNSAPDKSGLPSDRFSAERTGGSVSTLTIQRTQQEDSAVYLCASSLVPAGSSYEQYFGPGTRLTVT.